This T cell receptor (beta chain) is drawn from a study of beta chain features in type 1 diabetes. Of the isolated RNA, all was reverse transcribed, and so the sequenced material was expressed TCRB transcripts. Profiled with immunoSEQ multiplex PCR; TCRdb holds only in-frame clones, not every one. The sample holds about 290,000 clones; 8% are singletons and the top ten take approximately 1%. CDR3 length: 15 amino acids. Trimming left V 2 bases short and J 5 bases short, with 13 bases between. Germline loops: CDR1 MNHEY, CDR2 SMNVEV (reference sequence). Each sorted fraction was over 98% pure. Sequencing used central memory CD4+ T cells from blood. The sequence derives from a woman between 18 and 30 years old in good health. The rearrangement joins TRBV27 to TRBJ1-5, with D possibly TRBD1 on 6 matching bases. CDR3: CASSLGGREYQPQHF. The CDR3 coding sequence is TGTGCCAGCAGTTTAGGGGGGCGTGAGTATCAGCCCCAGCATTTT.